The next 11 T cell receptor beta chains were all read from a single sample in a study of cytomegalovirus exposure and HLA in healthy donors. With 60 Vbeta and 13 Jbeta primers, the PCR was carried out. Repertoires were generated with immunoSEQ multiplex PCR, while TCRdb's copy carries only in-frame clones and drops some. The sample shows around 120,000 clones, roughly 70% of them seen only once. The sample taken for sequencing was PBMCs. The origin of the receptors is a woman in her 50s in good health and CMV-seropositive.

This clone was detected once. This sequence joins TRBV5-4 and TRBJ2-7; D may be TRBD1 (5 bases). This CDR3 has 15 amino acids. The V gene lost 2 bases and the J gene lost 2 bases, with 14 bases spanning the gap. Germline V gene sequence: CDR1 SGHNT, CDR2 YYREEE (reference sequence). DNA for the CDR3: TGTGCCAGCAGCTTTTTCGTCCCAGGGACCTACGAGCAGTACTTC. The encoded protein is CASSFFVPGTYEQYF.

The table lists this clone with a few counts. Distinct nucleotide sequences in the sample also encode this CDR3. The gene calls are TRBV18 and TRBJ1-5; a weak D match, TRBD1 (5 bases). The CDR3 loop spans 14 amino acids. Trimming cost V 1 base and J 2 bases, with 6 bases left between them. The germline V gene encodes CDR1 KGHSH and CDR2 LQKENI. Here the CDR3 reads CASSPQGGNQPQHF. The CDR3 nucleotides read TGTGCCAGCTCACCACAAGGGGGCAATCAGCCCCAGCATTTT.

V gene TRBV2 combines with J gene TRBJ2-7; 8 nucleotides align to TRBD2. The J segment lost 1 base and the V segment lost 4 bases, leaving 6 bases of the junction unmatched. Germline CDR1 is SNHLY and CDR2 is FYNNEI. The CDR3 runs 15 residues. The CDR3 DNA is TGTGCCAGCAGTGTTGGCGGGAGGTCATCCTACGAGCAGTACTTC. It translates to CASSVGGRSSYEQYF.

This clone was counted only a few times. V gene TRBV5-4 combines with J gene TRBJ2-5, with 10 bases identical to TRBD2. The CDR3 extends over 17 amino acids. Germline V CDR1 and CDR2: SGHNT, YYREEE (reference sequence). The V gene end was trimmed by 3 bases and the J gene end by 4 bases; junction bases not matched to a gene: 12. The CDR3 DNA reads TGTGCCAGCAGCTGGTGTAGGGATAGCGGGAGGCCAGAGACCCAGTACTTC. Protein: CASSWCRDSGRPETQYF. The variable domain in full, completed from reference TRBV5-4 and TRBJ2-5, reads ETGVTQSPTHLIKTRGQQVTLRCSSQSGHNTVSWYQQALGQGPQFIFQYYREEENGRGNFPPRFSGLQFPNYSSELNVNALELDDSALYLCASSWCRDSGRPETQYFGPGTRLLVL.

This rearrangement joins TRBV6-1 to TRBJ2-5; 9 bases are shared with TRBD2. CDR1 is MNHNS, CDR2 SASEGT, per germline. This CDR3 is 15 amino acids long. The V and J ends lost 3 bases and 4 bases, in that order; junction bases with no gene match: 6. CDR3 protein: CASSDLGTSPETQYF. CDR3 nucleotides: TGTGCCAGCAGTGACCTAGGGACTAGCCCAGAGACCCAGTACTTC.

V is TRBV4-1 and J is TRBJ2-3, with 8 bases that match TRBD2. Per the germline V gene, CDR1 is MGHRA and CDR2 is YSYEKL. The CDR3 contains 17 residues. The junction had 10 bases not matched to a gene; V was cut back by 2 bases and J by 3 bases. Written as DNA, the CDR3 is TGCGCCAGCAGCCAATTGCAGCGGGAGTATTTGACAGATACGCAGTATTTT. As protein: CASSQLQREYLTDTQYF.

The chain couples TRBV4-3 to TRBJ1-1, with D tentatively TRBD1 (5 bases). CDR3 length: 16 residues. V lost 0 bases, J lost 11 bases, and 22 bases lay in between. Germline V gene lookup returns CDR1 LGHNA and CDR2 YSLEER. CDR3 residues: CASSQDYTAGPPRAFF. The DNA for the CDR3 is TGCGCCAGCAGCCAAGATTATACGGCAGGGCCCCCGAGGGCTTTCTTT.

CDR3 amino acids: CASSLLRSEQYF. CDR3 coding DNA: TGTGCCAGCAGTTTATTGAGGTCCGAGCAGTACTTC. This rearrangement joins TRBV28 to TRBJ2-7, with D unresolved. The CDR3 covers 12 residues. The germline V gene encodes CDR1 MDHEN and CDR2 SYDVKM. V gave up 1 base and J gave up 6 bases, with 7 bases separating them.

The chain employs TRBV19 and TRBJ2-1; 10 bases match TRBD1. Germline lookup yields CDR1 LNHDA and CDR2 SQIVND (reference sequence). The V gene end was trimmed by 11 bases and the J gene end by 5 bases; junction bases not matched to a gene: 12. This CDR3 spans 15 amino acids. The CDR3: CASRPGTGVNNEQFF. CDR3 coding DNA: TGTGCCTCACGCCCCGGGACAGGGGTTAACAATGAGCAGTTCTTC.

The chain links TRBV18 to TRBJ1-1; 7 nucleotides line up with TRBD1. V dropped 8 bases and J dropped 3; count of bases not matched to a gene: 6. This CDR3 contains 13 residues. CDR1 KGHSH and CDR2 LQKENI come from the germline V gene. CDR3 nucleotides: TGTGCCAGCCGGACAGGTCTCGACACTGAAGCTTTCTTT. This codes for CASRTGLDTEAFF.

Written as DNA, the CDR3 is TGTGCCAGCAGCTCTTTAGGGACAGGGACCCCGTTCCAAGAGACCCAGTACTTC. Translating gives CASSSLGTGTPFQETQYF. The chain recombines TRBV7-9 with TRBJ2-5; 9 bases are shared with TRBD1. V lost 4 bases and J lost 1; bases outside the gene matches: 13. The CDR3 is 18 residues long. CDR1 is SEHNR and CDR2 is FQNEAQ in the germline V gene (reference sequence).